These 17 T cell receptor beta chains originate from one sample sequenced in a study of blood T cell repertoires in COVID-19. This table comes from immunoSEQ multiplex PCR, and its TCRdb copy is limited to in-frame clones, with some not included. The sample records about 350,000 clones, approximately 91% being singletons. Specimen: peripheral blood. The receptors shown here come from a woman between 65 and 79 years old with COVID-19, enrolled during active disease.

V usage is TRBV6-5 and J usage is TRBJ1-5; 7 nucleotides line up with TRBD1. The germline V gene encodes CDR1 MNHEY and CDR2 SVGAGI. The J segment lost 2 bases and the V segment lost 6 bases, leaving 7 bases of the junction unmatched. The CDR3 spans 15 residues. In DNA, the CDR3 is TGTGCCAGCAGCATACAGGGGTATGGCAATCAGCCCCAGCATTTT. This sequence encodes CASSIQGYGNQPQHF.

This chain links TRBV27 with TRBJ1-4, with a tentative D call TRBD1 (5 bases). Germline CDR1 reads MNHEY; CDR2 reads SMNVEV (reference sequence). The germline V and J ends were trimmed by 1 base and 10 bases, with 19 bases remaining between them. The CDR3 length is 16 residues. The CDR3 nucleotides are TGTGCCAGCAGTTTATTTCAGCAGGGCCTTTTCGGAAAACTGTTTTTT. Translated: CASSLFQQGLFGKLFF.

The CDR3 spells CASSLTGITEAFF. Written as DNA, the CDR3 is TGTGCCAGCAGCTTAACAGGAATCACTGAAGCTTTCTTT. V usage is TRBV11-2 and J usage is TRBJ1-1, with D possibly being TRBD1 (5 bases). The CDR3 loop spans 13 amino acids. Germline CDR1 reads SGHAT; CDR2 reads FQNNGV. V dropped 2 bases and J dropped 4 bases, with 8 bases sitting between them.

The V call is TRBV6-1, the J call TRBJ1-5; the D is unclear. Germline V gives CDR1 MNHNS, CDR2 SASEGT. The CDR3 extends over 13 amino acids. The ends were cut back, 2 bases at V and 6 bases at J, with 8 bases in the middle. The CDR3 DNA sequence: TGTGCCAGCAGTGAAAGGGAGGGTCAGCCCCAGCATTTT. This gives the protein CASSEREGQPQHF.

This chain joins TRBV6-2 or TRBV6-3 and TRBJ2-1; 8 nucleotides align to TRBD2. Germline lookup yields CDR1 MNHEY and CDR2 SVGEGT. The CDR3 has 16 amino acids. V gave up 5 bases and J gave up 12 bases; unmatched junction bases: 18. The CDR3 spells CASSRPLSGGPMRQFF. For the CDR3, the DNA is TGTGCCAGCAGTCGCCCTCTAAGCGGGGGCCCAATGAGGCAGTTCTTC.

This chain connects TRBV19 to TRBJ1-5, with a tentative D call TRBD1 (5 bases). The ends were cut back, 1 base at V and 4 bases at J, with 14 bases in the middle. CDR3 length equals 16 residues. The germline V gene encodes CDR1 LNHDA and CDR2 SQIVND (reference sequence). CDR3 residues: CASSIVLGRVNQPQHF. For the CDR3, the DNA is TGTGCCAGTAGTATAGTTCTCGGCAGGGTGAATCAGCCCCAGCATTTT.

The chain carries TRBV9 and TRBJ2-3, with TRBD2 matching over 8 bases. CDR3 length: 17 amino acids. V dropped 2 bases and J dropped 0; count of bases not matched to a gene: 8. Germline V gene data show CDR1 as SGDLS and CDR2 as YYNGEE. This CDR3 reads CASSVTTSGGSTDTQYF. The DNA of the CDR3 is TGTGCCAGCAGCGTGACAACTAGCGGAGGGAGCACAGATACGCAGTATTTT. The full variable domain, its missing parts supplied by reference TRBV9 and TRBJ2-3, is DSGVTQTPKHLITATGQRVTLRCSPRSGDLSVYWYQQSLDQGLQFLIQYYNGEERAKGNILERFSAQQFPDLHSELNLSSLELGDSALYFCASSVTTSGGSTDTQYFGPGTRLTVL.

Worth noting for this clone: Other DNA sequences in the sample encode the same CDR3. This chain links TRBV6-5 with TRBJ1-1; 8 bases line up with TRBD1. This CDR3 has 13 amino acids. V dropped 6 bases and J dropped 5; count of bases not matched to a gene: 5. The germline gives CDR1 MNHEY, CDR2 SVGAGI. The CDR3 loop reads CASSLTGGTEAFF. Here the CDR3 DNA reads TGTGCCAGCAGCCTTACAGGGGGTACTGAAGCTTTCTTT.

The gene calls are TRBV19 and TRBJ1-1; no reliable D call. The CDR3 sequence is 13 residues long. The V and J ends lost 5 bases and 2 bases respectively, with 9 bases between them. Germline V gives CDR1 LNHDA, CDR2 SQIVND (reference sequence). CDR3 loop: CASSWNSNTEAFF. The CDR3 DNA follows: TGTGCCAGTAGTTGGAACAGTAACACTGAAGCTTTCTTT.

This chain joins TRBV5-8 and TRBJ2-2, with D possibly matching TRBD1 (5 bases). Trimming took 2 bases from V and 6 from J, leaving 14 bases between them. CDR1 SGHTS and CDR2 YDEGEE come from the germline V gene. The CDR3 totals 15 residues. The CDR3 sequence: CASSLIPRVSGELFF. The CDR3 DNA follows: TGTGCCAGCAGCTTAATACCCAGGGTATCCGGGGAGCTGTTTTTT.

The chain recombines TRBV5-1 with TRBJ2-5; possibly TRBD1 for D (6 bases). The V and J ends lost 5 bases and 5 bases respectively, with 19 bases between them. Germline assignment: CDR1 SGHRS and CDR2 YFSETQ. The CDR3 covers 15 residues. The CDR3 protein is CASSSIGPQGETQYF. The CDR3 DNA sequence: TGCGCCAGCAGTTCTATCGGACCCCAGGGGGAGACCCAGTACTTC. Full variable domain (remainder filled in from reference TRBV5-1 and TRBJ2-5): KAGVTQTPRYLIKTRGQQVTLSCSPISGHRSVSWYQQTPGQGLQFLFEYFSETQRNKGNFPGRFSGRQFSNSRSEMNVSTLELGDSALYLCASSSIGPQGETQYFGPGTRLLVL.

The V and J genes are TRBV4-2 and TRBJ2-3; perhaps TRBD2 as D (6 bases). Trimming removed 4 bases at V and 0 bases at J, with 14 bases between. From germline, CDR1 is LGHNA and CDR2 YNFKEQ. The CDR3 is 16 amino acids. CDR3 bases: TGTGCCAGCAGCCGCGGGGACTCCCCTAGCACAGATACGCAGTATTTT. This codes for CASSRGDSPSTDTQYF.

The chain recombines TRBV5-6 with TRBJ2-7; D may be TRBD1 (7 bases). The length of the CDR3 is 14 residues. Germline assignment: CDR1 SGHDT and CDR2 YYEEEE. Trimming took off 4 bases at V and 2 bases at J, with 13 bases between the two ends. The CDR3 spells CASSRRGRAYEQYF. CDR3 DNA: TGTGCCAGCAGCAGGAGGGGGCGGGCCTACGAGCAGTACTTC.

CDR3 amino acids: CASRMGPIGSGAGGSNQPQHF. CDR3 in DNA: TGTGCCAGCAGGATGGGTCCAATCGGCAGTGGGGCGGGAGGGAGCAATCAGCCCCAGCATTTT. This chain joins TRBV2 and TRBJ1-5; possibly TRBD1 for D (5 bases). V lost 6 bases to trimming and J lost 1 base, with 31 bases between them. This CDR3 has 21 amino acids. Germline lookup yields CDR1 SNHLY and CDR2 FYNNEI.

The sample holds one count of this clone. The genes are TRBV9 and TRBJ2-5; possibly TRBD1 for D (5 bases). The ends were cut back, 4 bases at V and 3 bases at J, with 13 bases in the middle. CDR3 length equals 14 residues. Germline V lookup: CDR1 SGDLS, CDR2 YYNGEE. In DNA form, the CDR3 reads TGTGCCAGCAGCTCCGGTGTCAGGGAAGAGACCCAGTACTTC. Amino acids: CASSSGVREETQYF.

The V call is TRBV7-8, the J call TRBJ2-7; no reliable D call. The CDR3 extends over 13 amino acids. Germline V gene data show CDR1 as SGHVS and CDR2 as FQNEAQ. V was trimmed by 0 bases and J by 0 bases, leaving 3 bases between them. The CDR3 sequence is CASSLALSYEQYF. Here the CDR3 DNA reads TGTGCCAGCAGCTTAGCCCTCTCCTACGAGCAGTACTTC.

CDR3 loop: CASSSDGISNQPQHF. The DNA of the CDR3 is TGTGCCAGCAGCTCGGACGGGATTAGCAATCAGCCCCAGCATTTT. This sequence joins TRBV7-2 and TRBJ1-5; D gene ambiguous. CDR3 size: 15 residues. Germline V CDR1 and CDR2: SGHTA, FQGNSA. V was cut by 4 bases and J by 0 bases, with 10 bases left in between.